The 13 T cell receptor beta chains presented below share a single source sample, sequenced in a study of blood T cell repertoires in COVID-19. Assay: immunoSEQ multiplex PCR; the TCRdb copy retains only in-frame clones and omits some. The data show about 430,000 clones, with about 88% seen just once and about 1.4% held by the top ten. Sequencing was done on a sample of PBMCs or T cells enriched from blood (not recorded which). These TCRs come from a woman between 18 and 29 years old who had been exposed to COVID-19.

V is TRBV11-3 and J is TRBJ2-3; 7 bases line up with TRBD2. The CDR3 loop spans 15 amino acids. Germline assignment: CDR1 SGHNT and CDR2 YENEEA. V lost 4 bases, J lost 4 bases, and 8 bases stayed unmatched. Here the CDR3 reads CASSSGLVRSDTQYF. The CDR3 nucleotides read TGTGCCAGCAGCTCAGGACTAGTGAGGTCAGATACGCAGTATTTT.

The genes are TRBV7-9 and TRBJ2-1; maybe TRBD1 (5 bases). Trimming shortened V by 1 base and J by 7 bases, and 11 bases separated the two germline ends. CDR3 size: 14 residues. In germline, CDR1 is SEHNR, CDR2 FQNEAQ (reference sequence). CDR3 nucleotide sequence: TGTGCCAGCAGCTTAGTACCAGGGTGGAATGAGCAGTTCTTC. Translating gives CASSLVPGWNEQFF.

This clone was found a few times. The V gene is TRBV6-2 or TRBV6-3, the J gene TRBJ2-1; TRBD2 aligns across 12 bases. Germline values: CDR1 MNHEY, CDR2 SVGEGT. The CDR3 extends over 18 amino acids. With V trimmed by 5 bases and J by 10 bases, 18 bases remained unmatched. The CDR3 loop reads CASSKAQAAASGGGEQFF. In DNA form, the CDR3 reads TGTGCCAGCAGTAAGGCCCAGGCAGCGGCTAGCGGGGGGGGAGAGCAGTTCTTC.

The CDR3 sequence: CASSLGGTGDEQYF. CDR3 nucleotide sequence: TGTGCCAGCAGCTTAGGGGGGACAGGGGACGAGCAGTACTTC. V and J are TRBV11-2 and TRBJ2-7, with 10 bases that match TRBD1. Germline CDR1 reads SGHAT; CDR2 reads FQNNGV. After removal of 1 base from V and 5 bases from J, the junction contained 2 bases not matched to a gene. This CDR3 has 14 amino acids.

This clone appeared a single time. The chain recombines TRBV19 with TRBJ2-2; 7 positions match TRBD1. Per the germline V gene, CDR1 is LNHDA and CDR2 is SQIVND (reference sequence). This CDR3 has 15 residues. Losses at the gene ends were 1 base for V and 3 bases for J; bases not matched to a gene: 2. The CDR3 bases are TGTGCCAGTAGTATAGCACAGGGGTACACCGGGGAGCTGTTTTTT. Its translation is CASSIAQGYTGELFF.

This clone was observed a single time. This sequence joins TRBV16 and TRBJ1-5, with no clear D. In germline, CDR1 is KGHSY, CDR2 FQNENV. V lost 5 bases and J 6 bases, leaving 17 bases between the germline ends. The CDR3 is 15 residues long. The CDR3, as DNA: TGTGCCAGCAGCTCCCAGGAGGGTGGTAGTCAGCCCCAGCATTTT. As protein: CASSSQEGGSQPQHF.

This clone has a single count. The chain combines TRBV7-2 with TRBJ1-4, with 7 positions matching TRBD1. Looked up from germline, CDR1 is SGHTA and CDR2 is FQGNSA. The CDR3 sequence is 16 residues long. With 5 bases clipped from V and 0 bases from J, the junction kept 6 bases outside the gene matches. The CDR3 region is CASSPDRVATNEKLFF. The CDR3 DNA sequence: TGTGCCAGCAGCCCCGACAGGGTTGCAACTAATGAAAAACTGTTTTTT. The variable domain in full, with the rest retrieved from reference TRBV7-2 and TRBJ1-4, is GAGVSQSPSNKVTEKGKDVELRCDPISGHTALYWYRQSLGQGLEFLIYFQGNSAPDKSGLPSDRFSAERTGGSVSTLTIQRTQQEDSAVYLCASSPDRVATNEKLFFGSGTQLSVL.

This clone has just one count. The chain joins TRBV2 to TRBJ2-2; no firm D call. Between the trimmed V and J ends, which lost 2 bases and 3 bases, there was a span of 10 bases. Germline CDR1 is SNHLY and CDR2 is FYNNEI. This CDR3 is 15 amino acids long. The DNA for the CDR3 is TGTGCCAGCAGTGAATTACGCTCGGACACCGGGGAGCTGTTTTTT. This sequence encodes CASSELRSDTGELFF.

This clone came up once. The rearrangement links TRBV11-1 to TRBJ1-1; 9 bases match TRBD1. The CDR3 loop spans 14 amino acids. CDR1 and CDR2 (germline): SGHAT, FQDESV (reference sequence). J gave up 4 bases and V 2 bases, and 2 bases lay outside the gene matches. In nucleotides, the CDR3 is TGTGCCAGCAGCTTACAACAGGGGGCCACTGAAGCTTTCTTT. This gives the protein CASSLQQGATEAFF.

The chain uses TRBV7-3 and TRBJ2-5; 11 bases fit TRBD1. V shed 5 bases, J shed 4 bases, and the junction held 3 bases outside the gene matches. Germline V lookup: CDR1 SGHTA, CDR2 FQGTGA. The CDR3 has 14 amino acids. The CDR3 DNA is TGTGCCAGCAGCCTGGGACAGGGGGTAGAGACCCAGTACTTC. Protein product: CASSLGQGVETQYF.

The chain has TRBV19 and TRBJ1-5, with 9 positions matching TRBD1. Trimming took 2 bases from V and 7 from J; bases not matched to a gene: 3. This CDR3 region has 14 residues. CDR1 LNHDA and CDR2 SQIVND come from the germline V gene (reference sequence). This chain's CDR3 is CASSITDRGQPQHF. The CDR3, as DNA: TGTGCCAGTAGTATAACGGACAGGGGCCAGCCCCAGCATTTT.

The table lists this clone with a count of one. This chain uses TRBV6-2 or TRBV6-3 with TRBJ2-7, with 13 bases fitting TRBD2. The CDR3 consists of 15 residues. V shed 6 bases, J shed 3 bases, and the junction held 5 bases outside the gene matches. The germline gives CDR1 MNHEY, CDR2 SVGEGT. The CDR3 sequence: CASSQGLAGVYEQYF. The DNA for the CDR3 is TGTGCCAGCAGCCAAGGACTAGCGGGGGTCTACGAGCAGTACTTC.

This clone has a single count. J is TRBJ1-2 and V is TRBV7-9; 9 bases agree with TRBD1. The J segment lost 8 bases and the V segment lost 2 bases, leaving 6 bases of the junction unmatched. Germline V CDR1 and CDR2: SEHNR, FQNEAQ (reference sequence). The CDR3 runs to 14 residues. The CDR3 protein is CASSLQGQGRGYTF. CDR3 DNA sequence: TGTGCCAGCAGCTTACAGGGACAGGGACGCGGCTACACCTTC.